This TCR beta chain is from a study of PD-1 blockade in classical Hodgkin lymphoma. General study findings and limits: Nothing has yet pinned down what causes the repertoire differences, possibly disease activity or prior therapy. Before treatment, TCR diversity in newly diagnosed patients was reportedly lower than in healthy donors.

This CDR3 spans 13 amino acids. Trimming took 5 bases from V and 2 from J, leaving 11 bases between them. Germline values: CDR1 SGHDT, CDR2 YYEEEE. A word on this clone: The target antigen is unknown.

TCRdb's copy holds only in-frame clones and misses some; the assay was immunoSEQ multiplex PCR. The sample yields about 30,000 clones, 91% seen once. As for time point: newly diagnosed, previously untreated cHL patient sample. Comparator PBMCs were from newly diagnosed, untreated classical Hodgkin lymphoma. The chain has TRBV5-6 and TRBJ2-7; D call uncertain. The sequenced sample was peripheral blood mononuclear cells (PBMCs). The clonotype originates from a human donor with classical Hodgkin lymphoma. The CDR3 here is CASRGNGAYEQYF. The CDR3 bases are TGTGCCAGCAGGGGGAATGGAGCCTACGAGCAGTACTTC. The full variable domain, in which reference TRBV5-6 and TRBJ2-7 provide the parts outside the CDR3, is DAGVTQSPTHLIKTRGQQVTLRCSPKSGHDTVSWYQQALGQGPQFIFQYYEEEERQRGNFPDRFSGHQFPNYSSELNVNALLLGDSALYLCASRGNGAYEQYFGPGTRLTVT.